This entry lists 14 T cell receptor beta chains sequenced from one sample in a study of cytomegalovirus exposure and HLA in healthy donors. The method was immunoSEQ multiplex PCR; TCRdb's version includes in-frame clones alone and lacks a portion of them. This repertoire shows some 78,000 clones, approximately 95% found once; its top ten account for roughly 1.6%. The sequenced sample consisted of PBMCs. These receptors were collected from a man between 18 and 35 years old in good health and CMV-seropositive.

The J gene is TRBJ2-5, the V gene TRBV19; 10 bases are a match to TRBD2. Germline loops: CDR1 LNHDA, CDR2 SQIVND (reference sequence). After removal of 5 bases from V and 5 bases from J, the junction contained 8 bases not matched to a gene. The CDR3 is made up of 15 amino acids. The CDR3 coding sequence is TGTGCCAGTAGTTTGCTAGCGGGAGAATCTGAGACCCAGTACTTC. This translates into CASSLLAGESETQYF.

CDR3 sequence reads: CAAGTGRETQYF. CDR3 nucleotide sequence: TGTGCCGCGGGCACAGGGAGAGAGACCCAGTACTTC. The chain has TRBV6-5 and TRBJ2-5; D is perhaps TRBD1 (6 bases). From germline, CDR1 is MNHEY and CDR2 SVGAGI. The V end lost 11 bases, the J end lost 4 bases, and 14 bases lay between the germline ends. The CDR3 loop spans 12 amino acids.

The rearrangement links TRBV28 to TRBJ2-7; TRBD1 matches 7 bases. Germline V gives CDR1 MDHEN, CDR2 SYDVKM. The CDR3 extends over 15 amino acids. Germline trimming cut 5 bases from V and 3 bases from J; bases unmatched to any gene: 10. The CDR3 sequence: CASSLRDRPGYEQYF. The CDR3 DNA follows: TGTGCCAGCAGTCTAAGGGACAGACCGGGCTACGAGCAGTACTTC.

Only one count was recorded for this clone. V gene TRBV5-6 combines with J gene TRBJ1-1, with D perhaps TRBD1 (6 bases). Looked up from germline, CDR1 is SGHDT and CDR2 is YYEEEE. The length of the CDR3 is 13 residues. Trimming cost V 0 bases and J 11 bases, with 14 bases left between them. Written as DNA, the CDR3 is TGTGCCAGCAGCTTGGGAGGGGGTAAAATGGCTTTCTTT. It codes for CASSLGGGKMAFF.

This clone appeared once. V gene TRBV2 combines with J gene TRBJ1-2; no clear D. From germline, CDR1 is SNHLY and CDR2 FYNNEI. CDR3 length: 13 amino acids. Trimming left V 3 bases short and J 0 bases short, with 5 bases between. The CDR3 loop reads CASSESANYGYTF. The CDR3 DNA reads as TGTGCCAGCAGTGAGTCAGCTAACTATGGCTACACCTTC.

The chain joins TRBV19 to TRBJ2-7; maybe TRBD1 (6 bases). This CDR3 is 12 amino acids long. The V and J ends lost 9 bases and 3 bases respectively, with 12 bases between them. The germline gives CDR1 LNHDA, CDR2 SQIVND (reference sequence). The CDR3 here is CASRQDNYEQYF. CDR3 bases: TGTGCCAGCAGACAGGATAACTACGAGCAGTACTTC.

V is TRBV21-1 and J is TRBJ2-7; the D call TRBD2 from the table was never checked on the DNA. TRBV21-1 is classified as a pseudogene. The CDR3 covers 16 residues. The DNA for the CDR3 is TGTGCCAGCAGCAAACGCGGGGCGGCGGGTCCCTACGAGCAGTACTTC. This translates into CASSKRGAAGPYEQYF.

The gene calls are TRBV6-4 and TRBJ2-3, with 7 bases identical to TRBD2. The CDR3 extends over 14 amino acids. V was pared by 0 bases and J by 5 bases, with 2 bases of the junction left unmatched. Germline values: CDR1 MRHNA, CDR2 SNTAGT. The CDR3 DNA sequence: TGTGCCAGCAGTGACTCAATAGCGGGAGATACGCAGTATTTT. Protein sequence: CASSDSIAGDTQYF.

The chain employs TRBV7-3 and TRBJ1-5; D unresolved. CDR3 length: 16 amino acids. The germline CDR1 and CDR2 sequences are SGHTA and FQGTGA. Trimming removed 1 base at V and 0 bases at J, with 10 bases between. The CDR3 DNA reads TGTGCCAGCAGCTTAATCAGCAGGTATAGCAATCAGCCCCAGCATTTT. Translated: CASSLISRYSNQPQHF.

The chain carries TRBV21-1 and TRBJ2-7; the DNA was not used to check the table's D call, TRBD2. TRBV21-1 is described as a pseudogene. The length of the CDR3 is 12 residues. DNA for the CDR3: TGTGCCAGCACCCCCCTGGTAACTGTCCAGTACTTC. Translation gives CASTPLVTVQYF.

The table lists this clone with a count of one. The chain uses TRBV29-1 and TRBJ1-4, with 8 bases that match TRBD1. The CDR3 length is 15 residues. The germline V gene encodes CDR1 SQVTM and CDR2 ANQGSEA. With V trimmed by 7 bases and J by 5 bases, 12 bases remained unmatched. The DNA for the CDR3 is TGCAGCGGCATTAAGTCCCACAGGGGGAATGAAAAACTGTTTTTT. It yields the protein CSGIKSHRGNEKLFF. Supplemented by reference TRBV29-1 and TRBJ1-4, the full variable domain reads SAVISQKPSRDICQRGTSLTIQCQVDSQVTMMFWYRQQPGQSLTLIATANQGSEATYESGFVIDKFPISRPNLTFSTLTVSNMSPEDSSIYLCSGIKSHRGNEKLFFGSGTQLSVL.

The genes are TRBV10-3 and TRBJ2-5; 11 bases match TRBD2. This CDR3 has 15 amino acids. The trim removed 2 bases at V and 4 bases at J, leaving 3 bases unmatched. Germline-derived CDR1 and CDR2 are ENHRY and SYGVKD. The CDR3 loop reads CAISENGLAGETQYF. CDR3 bases: TGTGCCATCAGTGAGAACGGACTAGCGGGAGAGACCCAGTACTTC.

The gene calls are TRBV18 and TRBJ1-2; D may be TRBD1 (5 bases). V lost 3 bases and J 8 bases, leaving 16 bases between the germline ends. The CDR3 sequence is 14 residues long. The germline V gene encodes CDR1 KGHSH and CDR2 LQKENI. The CDR3 loop reads CASSPDALGQGYTF. CDR3 bases: TGTGCCAGCTCACCCGACGCTTTGGGGCAAGGCTACACCTTC.

Notes on this clone: The sample carries other DNA sequences with the same CDR3. The V and J genes are TRBV28 and TRBJ1-1, with a tentative D call TRBD1 (6 bases). Trimming removed 5 bases from V and 3 bases from J, with 7 bases in between. The CDR3 sequence is 12 residues long. Germline V CDR1 and CDR2: MDHEN, SYDVKM. The CDR3 loop reads CASSEGDTEAFF. Written as DNA, the CDR3 is TGTGCCAGCAGTGAGGGGGACACTGAAGCTTTCTTT.